The next 19 T cell receptor beta chains were all read from a single sample in a study of cytotoxic CD8 clonotypes in ibrutinib-treated CLL. Sequencing used immunoSEQ multiplex PCR; TCRdb keeps in-frame clones, though not all of them. The sample lists approximately 130,000 clones; about 85% were seen once. The sample in question was PBMCs, obtained after 24 months of ibrutinib treatment. These receptors came from a human donor with chronic lymphocytic leukemia.

The J gene is TRBJ1-2, the V gene TRBV27; a weak D match, TRBD1 (6 bases). This CDR3 has 13 residues. The germline V gene encodes CDR1 MNHEY and CDR2 SMNVEV (reference sequence). V was clipped by 6 bases and J by 4 bases, with 12 bases between them. The chain's CDR3 is CASRQTGPYGYTF. Written as DNA, the CDR3 is TGTGCCAGCAGGCAAACAGGGCCCTATGGCTACACCTTC.

V and J are TRBV11-3 and TRBJ1-3; D unresolved. The length of the CDR3 is 13 residues. The germline V gene has CDR1 SGHNT and CDR2 YENEEA. V dropped 6 bases and J dropped 0 bases, with 6 bases sitting between them. Here the CDR3 reads CASSRASGNTIYF. As DNA, the CDR3 is TGTGCCAGCAGTCGAGCCTCTGGAAACACCATATATTTT.

This chain connects TRBV19 to TRBJ1-5; D unresolved. CDR1 LNHDA and CDR2 SQIVND come from the germline V gene (reference sequence). This CDR3 contains 15 residues. Trimming removed 3 bases from V and 0 bases from J, with 9 bases in between. The CDR3 region is CASSIRRNSNQPQHF. CDR3 DNA: TGTGCCAGTAGTATCCGCAGAAATAGCAATCAGCCCCAGCATTTT.

V gene TRBV7-3 combines with J gene TRBJ2-1; 9 bases are a match to TRBD1. This CDR3 has 18 amino acids. V lost 1 base to trimming and J lost 2 bases; unmatched junction nucleotides: 9. Germline V lookup: CDR1 SGHTA, CDR2 FQGTGA. The CDR3 is CASSLRGARDRAYNEQFF. Here the CDR3 DNA reads TGTGCCAGCAGCTTAAGGGGGGCGCGGGACAGGGCCTACAATGAGCAGTTCTTC.

The chain joins TRBV27 to TRBJ2-7; 7 nucleotides match TRBD1. CDR3 length equals 14 residues. J lost 2 bases, V lost 8 bases, and 9 bases had no gene match. Germline CDR1 is MNHEY and CDR2 is SMNVEV (reference sequence). The CDR3, as DNA: TGTGCCAGCCGTCCGGTACAGGGGCCCTACGAGCAGTACTTC. Translating gives CASRPVQGPYEQYF.

The chain carries TRBV5-1 and TRBJ1-1; 8 bases are shared with TRBD1. After removal of 2 bases from V and 6 bases from J, the junction contained 9 bases not matched to a gene. This CDR3 contains 15 residues. CDR1 is SGHRS, CDR2 YFSETQ, per germline. The CDR3 region is CASSFYPGTGAEAFF. In DNA, the CDR3 is TGCGCCAGCAGCTTTTACCCCGGGACAGGTGCTGAAGCTTTCTTT.

The CDR3 nucleotides read TGTGCCAGCAGCTCAAACGGGGTAAGTTTTTACAGGGCCGCCGGGGAGCTGTTTTTT. Translation: CASSSNGVSFYRAAGELFF. The chain is built from TRBV7-3 and TRBJ2-2; D might be TRBD1 (6 bases). Per the germline V gene, CDR1 is SGHTA and CDR2 is FQGTGA. CDR3 length: 19 amino acids. V dropped 4 bases and J dropped 6 bases, with 27 bases sitting between them.

The rearrangement uses TRBV5-4 and TRBJ1-1, with D tentatively TRBD1 (6 bases). The CDR3 runs to 14 residues. Germline V gene data show CDR1 as SGHNT and CDR2 as YYREEE (reference sequence). Trimming shortened V by 0 bases and J by 3 bases, and 9 bases separated the two germline ends. The DNA of the CDR3 is TGTGCCAGCAGCTTGGCGGCAGGGGACACTGAAGCTTTCTTT. Its translation: CASSLAAGDTEAFF. Variable domain in full (rest from reference TRBV5-4 and TRBJ1-1): ETGVTQSPTHLIKTRGQQVTLRCSSQSGHNTVSWYQQALGQGPQFIFQYYREEENGRGNFPPRFSGLQFPNYSSELNVNALELDDSALYLCASSLAAGDTEAFFGQGTRLTVV.

V usage is TRBV11-3 and J usage is TRBJ2-5; 8 nucleotides line up with TRBD2. The trim removed 5 bases at V and 2 bases at J, leaving 7 bases unmatched. The CDR3 extends over 15 amino acids. CDR1 and CDR2 (germline): SGHNT, YENEEA. DNA of the CDR3: TGTGCCAGCAGCACCGGGGGGGTAGGACAAGAGACCCAGTACTTC. This codes for CASSTGGVGQETQYF.

This sequence joins TRBV19 and TRBJ2-7; TRBD2 aligns across 11 bases. This CDR3 contains 14 residues. The germline V gene has CDR1 LNHDA and CDR2 SQIVND (reference sequence). Unmatched junction bases numbered 2, after V lost 3 bases and J lost 4 bases. The CDR3 sequence: CASSITSGGYEQYF. In DNA, the CDR3 is TGTGCCAGTAGTATCACTAGCGGGGGATACGAGCAGTACTTC.

V usage is TRBV30 and J usage is TRBJ2-2; D gene ambiguous. The CDR3 runs 14 residues. Trimming cost V 5 bases and J 0 bases, with 10 bases left between them. CDR1 is GTSNPN and CDR2 is SVGIG in the germline V gene (reference sequence). CDR3 residues: CAWSWTTNTGELFF. DNA of the CDR3: TGTGCCTGGTCGTGGACCACGAACACCGGGGAGCTGTTTTTT.

V and J are TRBV7-2 and TRBJ1-5, with TRBD1 as a possible D gene (5 bases). This CDR3 spans 13 amino acids. With 3 bases removed from V and 7 bases from J, the gap between germline ends came to 10 bases. Germline CDR1 SGHTA, CDR2 FQGNSA. Here the CDR3 DNA reads TGTGCCAGCAGCTTGAGGGGAGGACAGCCCCAGCATTTT. It is translated as CASSLRGGQPQHF.

The V call is TRBV14, the J call TRBJ2-7; the D gene is possibly TRBD2 (6 bases). The CDR3 is made up of 14 amino acids. Germline CDR1 is SGHDN and CDR2 is FVKESK. The V and J ends lost 5 bases and 5 bases respectively, with 16 bases between them. CDR3 DNA: TGTGCCAGCAGCTCCCGTCCCCGGAGGGACGAGCAGTACTTC. The encoded protein is CASSSRPRRDEQYF.

The rearrangement joins TRBV5-4 to TRBJ2-3, with 10 nucleotides matching TRBD2. The CDR3 extends over 17 amino acids. J gave up 9 bases and V 4 bases, and 17 bases lay outside the gene matches. The germline V gene encodes CDR1 SGHNT and CDR2 YYREEE (reference sequence). The CDR3 nucleotides read TGTGCCAGCAGCCGATTAAGCAGCGGGGGGGTCCGAGGGACGCAGTATTTT. It translates to CASSRLSSGGVRGTQYF.

The chain has TRBV7-2 and TRBJ2-1, with D maybe TRBD2 (5 bases). Germline CDR1 SGHTA, CDR2 FQGNSA. This CDR3 is built from 12 residues. As DNA, the CDR3 is TGTGTCACGGGATTCCAACGGAATGAGCAGTTCTTC. It is translated as CVTGFQRNEQFF.

The rearrangement joins TRBV18 to TRBJ2-7; TRBD2 matches 8 bases. There are 15 residues in the CDR3. V dropped 6 bases and J dropped 3; count of bases not matched to a gene: 10. Germline CDR1 is KGHSH and CDR2 is LQKENI. The CDR3 region has the DNA TGTGCCAGCTCCCCGGGGACGGGAGGGATCTACGAGCAGTACTTC. The encoded protein is CASSPGTGGIYEQYF.

This clone has more than one count but fewer than ten. This chain uses TRBV30 with TRBJ1-2; D is unclear. V lost 0 bases and J lost 1, with 3 bases in between. Germline V gene data show CDR1 as GTSNPN and CDR2 as SVGIG (reference sequence). This CDR3 spans 12 amino acids. DNA of the CDR3: TGTGCCTGGAGTGTGGATAACTATGGCTACACCTTC. Protein sequence: CAWSVDNYGYTF.

V and J are TRBV4-2 and TRBJ1-6, with D unresolved. The germline V gene has CDR1 LGHNA and CDR2 YNFKEQ. The CDR3 covers 14 residues. Trimming took off 5 bases at V and 7 bases at J, with 12 bases between the two ends. Here the CDR3 DNA reads TGTGCCAGCAGCACCGCCCAGGACAATTCACCCCTCCACTTT. Its protein is CASSTAQDNSPLHF.

The V gene is TRBV6-4, the J gene TRBJ1-2; 7 bases map to TRBD1. The V segment lost 5 bases and the J segment 4 bases; nucleotides outside the gene matches: 10. This CDR3 spans 15 amino acids. Germline V lookup: CDR1 MRHNA, CDR2 SNTAGT. The DNA for the CDR3 is TGTGCCAGCAGTTCGAGCGAGGGGGCGATCTATGGCTACACCTTC. It is translated as CASSSSEGAIYGYTF.